Below, 28 T cell receptor beta chains from the same sample are listed, as sequenced in a study of T cell responses to AZD1222 COVID-19 vaccine. TCRdb keeps only in-frame clones here, not all; method: immunoSEQ multiplex PCR. Of roughly 180,000 clones listed, around nine tenths are singletons. The source was peripheral blood, collected on day 0 of AZD1222 vaccination. These receptors were taken from an adult in good health.

The V and J genes are TRBV5-5 and TRBJ2-7; D is uncertain. The CDR3 length is 16 residues. V was shortened by 2 bases and J by 6 bases, with 21 bases between the two germline ends. Germline loops: CDR1 SGHKS, CDR2 YYEKEE (reference sequence). The DNA for the CDR3 is TGTGCCAGCAGCTTAGAAGTATTGGGGTGGGGTCTCGAGCAGTACTTC. Translation gives CASSLEVLGWGLEQYF.

This clone was counted once. The rearrangement links TRBV27 to TRBJ2-2, with 8 nucleotides matching TRBD1. This CDR3 comprises 14 residues. The V and J ends lost 6 bases and 6 bases, in that order; junction bases with no gene match: 6. In germline, CDR1 is MNHEY, CDR2 SMNVEV (reference sequence). Here the CDR3 DNA reads TGTGCCAGCAGGAAACAGGGGGAGGCCGGGGAGCTGTTTTTT. Its protein is CASRKQGEAGELFF.

This chain connects TRBV6-5 to TRBJ1-6; D unresolved. CDR1 and CDR2 from the germline V gene are MNHEY and SVGAGI. V lost 2 bases and J 4 bases, leaving 9 bases between the germline ends. The CDR3 sequence is 15 residues long. In DNA form, the CDR3 reads TGTGCCAGCAGTTACGAGGCAGAATATAATTCACCCCTCCACTTT. Residues: CASSYEAEYNSPLHF.

The CDR3 loop is CASSSDTGGHEQYF. The CDR3 DNA reads TGTGCCAGCAGCTCCGACACGGGGGGCCACGAGCAGTACTTC. The V call is TRBV7-8, the J call TRBJ2-7, with a possible D match to TRBD2 (7 bases). CDR1 and CDR2 from the germline V gene are SGHVS and FQNEAQ. CDR3 length: 14 residues. Trimming stripped 4 bases from V and 5 bases from J, with 15 bases between.

CDR3 residues: CASNDEKLFF. CDR3 in DNA: TGTGCCAGCAATGATGAAAAACTGTTTTTT. The chain has TRBV6-5 and TRBJ1-4; no firm D call. The CDR3 runs 10 residues. The germline gives CDR1 MNHEY, CDR2 SVGAGI. V was trimmed by 7 bases and J by 6 bases, leaving 3 bases between them.

The genes are TRBV6-5 and TRBJ2-7, with a possible D match to TRBD1 (5 bases). Germline V gene sequence: CDR1 MNHEY, CDR2 SVGAGI. The CDR3 consists of 13 residues. V lost 7 bases to trimming and J lost 0 bases, with 10 bases between them. Here the CDR3 DNA reads TGTGCCAGCATGGCAGGGCACTCCTACGAGCAGTACTTC. Translating gives CASMAGHSYEQYF.

This chain joins TRBV9 and TRBJ2-2, with 10 bases matching TRBD2. The V and J ends lost 1 base and 2 bases, in that order; junction bases with no gene match: 5. The CDR3 has 17 residues. Germline V gives CDR1 SGDLS, CDR2 YYNGEE. The CDR3 DNA reads TGTGCCAGCAGCGTATCCAGCGGGGGGGCCAACACCGGGGAGCTGTTTTTT. Its protein is CASSVSSGGANTGELFF.

V is TRBV6-5 and J is TRBJ2-1; 15 bases fit TRBD2. The CDR3 contains 15 residues. CDR1 and CDR2 (germline): MNHEY, SVGAGI. The V and J ends lost 9 bases and 10 bases, in that order; junction bases with no gene match: 10. CDR3 sequence reads: CASTPGLAGGREQFF. The CDR3, as DNA: TGTGCCAGTACGCCGGGACTAGCGGGAGGACGCGAGCAGTTCTTC.

This clone was observed a handful of times. V usage is TRBV6-2 or TRBV6-3 and J usage is TRBJ1-1; 8 nucleotides align to TRBD1. The CDR3 contains 14 residues. Trimming at V came to 5 bases and at J to 8 bases, leaving 10 bases not matched to a gene. CDR1 is MNHEY and CDR2 is SVGEGT in the germline V gene. The CDR3 nucleotides read TGTGCCAGCAGTGGGGTTCCGGGACAGGCCGAAGCTTTCTTT. This codes for CASSGVPGQAEAFF.

This sequence joins TRBV2 and TRBJ2-1, with D unresolved. The CDR3 totals 11 residues. Trimming pared 7 bases from V and 2 bases from J, leaving 3 bases between. Looked up from germline, CDR1 is SNHLY and CDR2 is FYNNEI. CDR3 amino acids: CASNPYNEQFF. The CDR3 bases are TGTGCCAGCAATCCCTACAATGAGCAGTTCTTC.

As to this clone: This sample includes further DNA sequences coding for the same CDR3. V gene TRBV19 combines with J gene TRBJ1-3; the D is unclear. Trimming stripped 3 bases from V and 0 bases from J, with 15 bases between. The CDR3 has 17 amino acids. CDR1 is LNHDA, CDR2 SQIVND, per germline (reference sequence). CDR3 in DNA: TGTGCCAGTAGTATCAGTACGGGTGCTGGCTCTGGAAACACCATATATTTT. This gives the protein CASSISTGAGSGNTIYF.

The chain couples TRBV5-1 to TRBJ1-1, with 7 bases aligning to TRBD1. This CDR3 comprises 16 residues. The germline V gene has CDR1 SGHRS and CDR2 YFSETQ. With 4 bases clipped from V and 1 base from J, the junction kept 10 bases outside the gene matches. The CDR3 region is CASSRKTGVSNTEAFF. The CDR3, as DNA: TGCGCCAGCAGCCGAAAAACAGGGGTATCGAACACTGAAGCTTTCTTT.

The CDR3 sequence is CATSRDINSPLHF. CDR3 bases: TGTGCCACCTCCCGGGACATTAATTCACCCCTCCACTTT. The chain combines TRBV14 with TRBJ1-6; perhaps TRBD1 as D (6 bases). V was clipped by 10 bases and J by 6 bases, with 13 bases between them. The CDR3 is 13 residues long. The germline CDR1 and CDR2 sequences are SGHDN and FVKESK.

This chain uses TRBV7-9 with TRBJ1-1; D not resolved. Germline lookup yields CDR1 SEHNR and CDR2 FQNEAQ (reference sequence). The CDR3 covers 14 residues. Trimming cost V 1 base and J 1 base, with 7 bases left between them. DNA of the CDR3: TGTGCCAGCAGCTTAGAGGTAGAGAACACTGAAGCTTTCTTT. Amino acid sequence: CASSLEVENTEAFF.

In DNA form, the CDR3 reads TGCGCCAGCAGCCAAGATCCAGCGGGGGGCCGCGGGGAGCTGTTTTTT. Encoded protein: CASSQDPAGGRGELFF. The rearrangement uses TRBV4-1 and TRBJ2-2; 9 nucleotides align to TRBD2. CDR1 is MGHRA, CDR2 YSYEKL, per germline. The CDR3 totals 16 residues. After removal of 0 bases from V and 7 bases from J, the junction contained 6 bases not matched to a gene.

This CDR3 reads CASSRLAGVYNEQFF. In DNA form, the CDR3 reads TGTGCCAGCAGCCGACTAGCGGGAGTCTACAATGAGCAGTTCTTC. The chain has TRBV6-5 and TRBJ2-1, with 12 nucleotides matching TRBD2. The CDR3 contains 15 residues. From germline, CDR1 is MNHEY and CDR2 SVGAGI. Unmatched junction bases numbered 3, after V lost 6 bases and J lost 3 bases.

The V gene is TRBV5-3, the J gene TRBJ2-3; 8 bases agree with TRBD2. TRBV5-3 belongs to the ORF category, with a function that is uncertain. The CDR3 runs to 15 residues. The J segment lost 2 bases and the V segment lost 2 bases, leaving 4 bases of the junction unmatched. CDR3 in DNA: TGTGCCAGAAGCTTAACGGGGGGGCCCACAGATACGCAGTATTTT. This encodes CARSLTGGPTDTQYF.

This rearrangement joins TRBV9 to TRBJ2-2; TRBD1 or TRBD2 may be the D gene (5 bases each). CDR1 is SGDLS and CDR2 is YYNGEE in the germline V gene. CDR3 length: 17 residues. Trimming took off 0 bases at V and 3 bases at J, with 15 bases between the two ends. CDR3: CASSVGGPVLHTGELFF. The CDR3 DNA sequence: TGTGCCAGCAGCGTAGGGGGACCAGTCCTCCACACCGGGGAGCTGTTTTTT.

This clone came up once. The V and J genes are TRBV3-1 (or the pseudogene TRBV3-2) and TRBJ1-1; 8 bases are shared with TRBD1. CDR3 length equals 16 residues. Germline CDR1 and CDR2: LGHDT and YNNKEL (reference sequence). After removal of 1 base from V and 6 bases from J, the junction contained 10 bases not matched to a gene. For the CDR3, the DNA is TGTGCCAGCAGCCAAGTCCCAGGCAGGGGGCGTCCTGAAGCTTTCTTT. It is translated as CASSQVPGRGRPEAFF.

Concerning this clone: Other DNA sequences in this specimen translate into the identical CDR3. In nucleotides, the CDR3 is TGTGCCAGCAGTTACGATAGCAATCAGCCCCAGCATTTT. Amino acid sequence: CASSYDSNQPQHF. The chain employs TRBV6-5 and TRBJ1-5; D ambiguous. Per germline, CDR1 MNHEY and CDR2 SVGAGI. The CDR3 extends over 13 amino acids. The V gene lost 2 bases and the J gene lost 0 bases, with 2 bases spanning the gap.

This clone was recorded a few times. The J gene is TRBJ2-3, the V gene TRBV5-1, with 7 bases identical to TRBD1. Germline loops: CDR1 SGHRS, CDR2 YFSETQ. The CDR3 contains 14 residues. Trimming took 6 bases from V and 2 from J; bases not matched to a gene: 6. CDR3 DNA: TGCGCCAGCAACCGGGACAGCTTCACAGATACGCAGTATTTT. It encodes CASNRDSFTDTQYF.

This CDR3 reads CASSGSSSGSGEQYF. The CDR3 nucleotides are TGTGCCAGCAGTGGATCTTCTAGCGGGAGTGGGGAGCAGTACTTC. The rearrangement uses TRBV2 and TRBJ2-7; 10 bases agree with TRBD2. The CDR3 runs to 15 residues. V was clipped by 4 bases and J by 7 bases; unmatched bases: 10. CDR1 and CDR2 from the germline V gene are SNHLY and FYNNEI.

J is TRBJ2-1 and V is TRBV4-3; 8 bases map to TRBD1. The CDR3 is 13 amino acids. The ends lost 3 bases at V and 8 bases at J; junction bases unmatched: 3. CDR1 and CDR2 (germline): LGHNA, YSLEER. In nucleotides, the CDR3 is TGCGCCAGCAGCCAGGACAGGGACGATGAGCAGTTCTTC. Its translation: CASSQDRDDEQFF.

This clone was observed a few times. The chain carries TRBV11-3 and TRBJ2-5; the D gene is possibly TRBD1 (7 bases). The CDR3 runs to 14 residues. The V end lost 1 base, the J end lost 5 bases, and 11 bases lay between the germline ends. Germline V gives CDR1 SGHNT, CDR2 YENEEA. CDR3 coding DNA: TGTGCCAGCAGCTTAGGCGCAGGGGGGGAGACCCAGTACTTC. Encoded protein: CASSLGAGGETQYF.

V and J are TRBV5-1 and TRBJ1-5, with D perhaps matching TRBD1 (6 bases). Germline loops: CDR1 SGHRS, CDR2 YFSETQ. This CDR3 is 15 amino acids long. With 3 bases removed from V and 8 bases from J, the gap between germline ends came to 18 bases. CDR3 in amino acids: CASSSTPGEGKPQHF. CDR3 coding DNA: TGCGCCAGCAGCTCAACTCCAGGGGAGGGAAAGCCCCAGCATTTT.

This clone was found once. J is TRBJ2-2 and V is TRBV5-1, with D possibly TRBD1 on 6 matching bases. Germline CDR1 reads SGHRS; CDR2 reads YFSETQ. The V end lost 4 bases, the J end lost 8 bases, and 15 bases lay between the germline ends. This CDR3 is 14 amino acids long. For the CDR3, the DNA is TGCGCCAGCAGCGTACAGGGACCTAGGGGGGAGCTGTTTTTT. Translating it yields CASSVQGPRGELFF.

This rearrangement joins TRBV3-1 (or the pseudogene TRBV3-2) to TRBJ1-5, with D perhaps TRBD1 (6 bases). This CDR3 region has 13 residues. Germline V gene data show CDR1 as LGHDT and CDR2 as YNNKEL (reference sequence). V gave up 4 bases and J gave up 6 bases, with 10 bases separating them. Here the CDR3 DNA reads TGTGCCAGCAGCCCTACAGGGTTTCAGCCCCAGCATTTT. This encodes CASSPTGFQPQHF.

The chain has TRBV18 and TRBJ1-2; 9 bases line up with TRBD1. This CDR3 spans 14 amino acids. Trimming took 0 bases from V and 5 from J; bases not matched to a gene: 1. CDR1 KGHSH and CDR2 LQKENI come from the germline V gene. As DNA, the CDR3 is TGTGCCAGCTCACCACCGACAGGGGGATATGGCTACACCTTC. It encodes CASSPPTGGYGYTF.